A single sample gave rise to the 15 T cell receptor beta chains below, sequenced in a study of brain T cells in children with intractable seizures. TCRdb keeps only in-frame clones here, not all; method: immunoSEQ multiplex PCR. This sample has tens of thousands of clones, with more than 85% found just once. This material consisted of peripheral blood, taken at surgery. The receptors here all came from a boy under two years old with tuberous sclerosis and intractable seizures.

Points on this clone: One end of the junction is discordant with germline, which a read error may explain. The chain employs TRBV14 and TRBJ1-1; perhaps TRBD1 as D (5 bases). Germline assignment: CDR1 SGHDN and CDR2 FVKESK. This CDR3 is 17 amino acids long. CDR3 protein: CASRPLADTEGNAEAFF. For the CDR3, the DNA is TGTGCCAGCAGACCGCTAGCGGACACAGAGGGGAACGCTGAAGCTTTCTTT.

V is TRBV7-9 and J is TRBJ1-1, with 11 bases aligning to TRBD1. V was clipped by 5 bases and J by 1 base; unmatched bases: 3. Germline CDR1 reads SEHNR; CDR2 reads FQNEAQ (reference sequence). The CDR3 has 15 amino acids. Here the CDR3 reads CASSAGQGANTEAFF. CDR3 in DNA: TGTGCCAGCAGCGCTGGACAGGGGGCGAACACTGAAGCTTTCTTT.

This chain joins TRBV30 and TRBJ1-3; the D is unclear. Trimming left V 0 bases short and J 0 bases short, with 9 bases between. The CDR3 loop spans 15 amino acids. Germline V gene sequence: CDR1 GTSNPN, CDR2 SVGIG (reference sequence). CDR3 nucleotide sequence: TGTGCCTGGAGTGTAGGGTTGGGCTCTGGAAACACCATATATTTT. It codes for CAWSVGLGSGNTIYF.

In this sample, this clone turned up a few times. The chain carries TRBV4-1 and TRBJ2-7; the match to TRBD2 covers 8 bases. Germline CDR1 reads MGHRA; CDR2 reads YSYEKL. The CDR3 sequence is 15 residues long. Germline trimming cut 0 bases from V and 6 bases from J; bases unmatched to any gene: 7. The CDR3 is CASSQDPSGSFEQYF. DNA for the CDR3: TGCGCCAGCAGCCAAGATCCCAGCGGGAGTTTCGAGCAGTACTTC.

The rearrangement uses TRBV4-1 and TRBJ2-7; D ambiguous. The germline V gene has CDR1 MGHRA and CDR2 YSYEKL. CDR3 length: 12 residues. V lost 2 bases to trimming and J lost 3 bases, with 5 bases between them. The CDR3 loop reads CASSQWGYEQYF. For the CDR3, the DNA is TGCGCCAGCAGCCAATGGGGCTACGAGCAGTACTTC.

The chain joins TRBV7-6 to TRBJ1-3, with unresolved D. V was cut by 5 bases and J by 4 bases, with 9 bases left in between. This CDR3 region has 13 residues. Germline V gives CDR1 SGHVS, CDR2 FNYEAQ. The CDR3 loop reads CASSDPSGNTIYF. For the CDR3, the DNA is TGTGCCAGCAGCGACCCCTCCGGAAACACCATATATTTT.

The J gene is TRBJ2-6, the V gene TRBV6-5; no definite D call. Germline lookup yields CDR1 MNHEY and CDR2 SVGAGI. Trimming pared 8 bases from V and 0 bases from J, leaving 11 bases between. The CDR3 loop spans 15 amino acids. Here the CDR3 reads CASLGSPSGANVLTF. As DNA, the CDR3 is TGTGCCAGCCTCGGCTCCCCCTCTGGGGCCAACGTCCTGACTTTC.

The gene calls are TRBV5-1 and TRBJ2-5; D is undetermined. The ends were cut back, 0 bases at V and 5 bases at J, with 2 bases in the middle. The CDR3 consists of 11 residues. CDR1 and CDR2 from the germline V gene are SGHRS and YFSETQ. The CDR3 DNA sequence: TGCGCCAGCAGCTTGGATGAGACCCAGTACTTC. Its translation is CASSLDETQYF.

The chain has TRBV4-1 and TRBJ2-7; 7 bases fit TRBD1. Trimming at V came to 3 bases and at J to 6 bases, leaving 2 bases not matched to a gene. This CDR3 spans 12 amino acids. Per the germline V gene, CDR1 is MGHRA and CDR2 is YSYEKL. CDR3 residues: CASSQDRSEQYF. In DNA, the CDR3 is TGCGCCAGCAGCCAGGACAGGAGCGAGCAGTACTTC.

The rearrangement joins TRBV19 to TRBJ1-2, with 11 bases identical to TRBD1. Germline CDR1 is LNHDA and CDR2 is SQIVND (reference sequence). With V trimmed by 4 bases and J by 5 bases, 9 bases remained unmatched. This CDR3 has 16 amino acids. Written as DNA, the CDR3 is TGTGCCAGTAGTACCTCGGACAGGGGGCTTGCTTATGGCTACACCTTC. Protein: CASSTSDRGLAYGYTF.

The chain links TRBV7-9 to TRBJ2-2; TRBD1 is a possible D gene (5 bases). The CDR3 sequence is 14 residues long. Between the trimmed V and J ends, which lost 5 bases and 5 bases, there was a span of 12 bases. The germline V gene has CDR1 SEHNR and CDR2 FQNEAQ (reference sequence). This chain's CDR3 is CASSPKAGTGELFF. The CDR3 DNA sequence: TGTGCCAGCAGCCCCAAGGCAGGGACCGGGGAGCTGTTTTTT.

In this sample, this clone turned up a few times. The chain is built from TRBV6-6 and TRBJ1-5; D unresolved. V was trimmed by 6 bases and J by 3 bases, leaving 15 bases between them. This CDR3 is built from 15 residues. Germline V CDR1 and CDR2: MNHNY, SVGAGI (reference sequence). CDR3 in amino acids: CASRLSSITNQPQHF. CDR3 bases: TGTGCCAGCAGGCTGAGCAGTATTACCAATCAGCCCCAGCATTTT.

The rearrangement joins TRBV4-1 to TRBJ2-3; 9 bases fit TRBD1. V was pared by 5 bases and J by 2 bases, with 11 bases of the junction left unmatched. The CDR3 consists of 17 residues. Germline V gives CDR1 MGHRA, CDR2 YSYEKL. The CDR3 nucleotides are TGCGCCAGCAGCTCCTTCACAGGGACAGGGCCCACAGATACGCAGTATTTT. This encodes CASSSFTGTGPTDTQYF.

J is TRBJ2-3 and V is TRBV19; TRBD2 aligns across 9 bases. Germline V lookup: CDR1 LNHDA, CDR2 SQIVND (reference sequence). This CDR3 has 17 amino acids. V was pared by 6 bases and J by 0 bases, with 10 bases of the junction left unmatched. The CDR3 reads CASRVSGSGPSTDTQYF. Written as DNA, the CDR3 is TGTGCCAGTAGGGTTAGCGGGAGCGGCCCTAGCACAGATACGCAGTATTTT.

Points on this clone: The sample has other DNA sequences that encode this CDR3 too. The chain has TRBV3-1 (or the pseudogene TRBV3-2) and TRBJ1-1; D unresolved. Germline V gene sequence: CDR1 LGHDT, CDR2 YNNKEL (reference sequence). The CDR3 totals 12 residues. V lost 3 bases and J 5 bases, leaving 7 bases between the germline ends. The CDR3 sequence: CASSQVRTEAFF. Written as DNA, the CDR3 is TGTGCCAGCAGCCAGGTGAGAACTGAAGCTTTCTTT.